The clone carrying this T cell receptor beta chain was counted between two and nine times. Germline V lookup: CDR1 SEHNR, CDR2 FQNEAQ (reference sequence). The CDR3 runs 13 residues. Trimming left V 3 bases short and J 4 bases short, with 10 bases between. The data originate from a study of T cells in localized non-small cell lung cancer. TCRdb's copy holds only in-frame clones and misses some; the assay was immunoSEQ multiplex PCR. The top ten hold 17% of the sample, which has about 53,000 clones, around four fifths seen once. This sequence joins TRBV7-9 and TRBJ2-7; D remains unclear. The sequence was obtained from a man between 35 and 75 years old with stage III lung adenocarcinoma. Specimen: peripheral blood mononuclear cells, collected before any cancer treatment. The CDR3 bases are TGTGCCAGCAGCTTGATCTCTAGTTACGAGCAGTACTTC. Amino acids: CASSLISSYEQYF.